These 31 T cell receptor beta chains share one sample of origin, sequenced in a study of cytomegalovirus exposure and HLA in healthy donors. Researchers ran the PCR with 60 Vbeta and 13 Jbeta primers. Only in-frame clones appear in the TCRdb table, and some are missing; sequencing was by immunoSEQ multiplex PCR. Among more than 110,000 clones listed, roughly 77% were seen once. The sequenced sample consisted of PBMCs. The receptor set was obtained from a woman in her thirties in good health and CMV-seronegative.

The chain recombines TRBV19 with TRBJ1-6; D is unresolved. This CDR3 spans 16 amino acids. V lost 5 bases, J lost 2 bases, and 13 bases lay in between. Germline V gives CDR1 LNHDA, CDR2 SQIVND (reference sequence). The CDR3 spells CASSVLGGTYNSPLHF. The CDR3 DNA sequence: TGTGCCAGTAGTGTCTTGGGAGGGACCTATAATTCACCCCTCCACTTT. The whole variable domain, remainder taken from reference TRBV19 and TRBJ1-6, is DGGITQSPKYLFRKEGQNVTLSCEQNLNHDAMYWYRQDPGQGLRLIYYSQIVNDFQKGDIAEGYSVSREKKESFPLTVTSAQKNPTAFYLCASSVLGGTYNSPLHFGNGTRLTVT.

This rearrangement joins TRBV27 to TRBJ1-2; TRBD1 is a possible D gene (5 bases). This CDR3 spans 11 amino acids. Trimming pared 10 bases from V and 5 bases from J, leaving 11 bases between. Germline V gene data show CDR1 as MNHEY and CDR2 as SMNVEV (reference sequence). CDR3 DNA sequence: TGTGCCACCAACGGGGGGTATGGCTACACCTTC. It encodes CATNGGYGYTF.

The chain couples TRBV5-8 to TRBJ1-5, with D unresolved. The germline CDR1 and CDR2 sequences are SGHTS and YDEGEE. V lost 0 bases to trimming and J lost 7 bases, with 14 bases between them. This CDR3 is built from 15 residues. The CDR3 reads CASSLAGGLSQPQHF. The CDR3 region has the DNA TGTGCCAGCAGCTTGGCCGGAGGGCTTAGCCAGCCCCAGCATTTT. Together with reference TRBV5-8 and TRBJ1-5, the CDR3 gives the full variable domain: EAGVTQSPTHLIKTRGQQATLRCSPISGHTSVYWYQQALGLGLQFLLWYDEGEERNRGNFPPRFSGRQFPNYSSELNVNALELEDSALYLCASSLAGGLSQPQHFGDGTRLSIL.

This clone was counted between two and nine times. This chain joins TRBV9 and TRBJ2-5, with D possibly TRBD2 on 5 matching bases. V lost 0 bases and J 4 bases, leaving 10 bases between the germline ends. The germline gives CDR1 SGDLS, CDR2 YYNGEE. The CDR3 sequence is 14 residues long. DNA for the CDR3: TGTGCCAGCAGCGTAGGACTATGGGGAGAGACCCAGTACTTC. Amino acids: CASSVGLWGETQYF.

The chain recombines TRBV19 with TRBJ2-3, with 7 bases matching TRBD2. The V gene's germline CDR1 is LNHDA and CDR2 SQIVND (reference sequence). The CDR3 is made up of 16 amino acids. V gave up 7 bases and J gave up 1 base; unmatched junction bases: 11. The CDR3 loop reads CASTRPGRFGTDTQYF. DNA of the CDR3: TGTGCCAGTACCCGACCCGGGAGGTTCGGCACAGATACGCAGTATTTT.

The sample holds a few counts of this clone. The J gene is TRBJ2-2, the V gene TRBV27, with D tentatively TRBD2 (6 bases). V was shortened by 3 bases and J by 7 bases, with 15 bases between the two germline ends. Per the germline V gene, CDR1 is MNHEY and CDR2 is SMNVEV (reference sequence). The CDR3 runs 15 residues. CDR3 sequence reads: CASSLAGWGLGELFF. As DNA, the CDR3 is TGTGCCAGCAGTTTGGCAGGGTGGGGACTCGGGGAGCTGTTTTTT.

As to this clone: This CDR3 is also generated by other DNA sequences in the sample. V gene TRBV2 combines with J gene TRBJ2-5; D remains ambiguous. The CDR3 spans 13 residues. Trimming took off 11 bases at V and 5 bases at J, with 18 bases between the two ends. The germline V gene encodes CDR1 SNHLY and CDR2 FYNNEI. CDR3 sequence reads: CACSQNSQETQYF. The CDR3 region has the DNA TGTGCCTGCTCTCAGAATTCCCAGGAGACCCAGTACTTC.

The chain uses TRBV7-8 and TRBJ1-2; 9 bases are shared with TRBD1. The CDR3 has 15 amino acids. Germline lookup yields CDR1 SGHVS and CDR2 FQNEAQ. V was clipped by 5 bases and J by 5 bases; unmatched bases: 9. The CDR3 here is CASSHWTGEGYGYTF. The CDR3 nucleotides read TGTGCCAGCAGCCACTGGACAGGGGAAGGTTATGGCTACACCTTC.

This clone was seen a handful of times. The chain links TRBV19 to TRBJ2-3; TRBD1 matches at 9 bases. The CDR3 is made up of 15 amino acids. From germline, CDR1 is LNHDA and CDR2 SQIVND (reference sequence). V shed 2 bases, J shed 2 bases, and the junction held 2 bases outside the gene matches. The CDR3 DNA follows: TGTGCCAGTAGTATACAACAGGGGGCCACAGATACGCAGTATTTT. It codes for CASSIQQGATDTQYF.

This rearrangement joins TRBV27 to TRBJ2-7, with TRBD2 matching 8 bases. The V and J ends lost 3 bases and 5 bases, in that order; junction bases with no gene match: 6. Germline CDR1 and CDR2: MNHEY and SMNVEV (reference sequence). The length of the CDR3 is 14 residues. The CDR3 sequence: CASSFFVSGNEQYF. In nucleotides, the CDR3 is TGTGCCAGCAGTTTCTTTGTTAGCGGGAACGAGCAGTACTTC.

This rearrangement joins TRBV7-3 to TRBJ2-3; TRBD1 matches 10 bases. CDR3 size: 15 residues. The J segment lost 2 bases and the V segment lost 6 bases, leaving 5 bases of the junction unmatched. Germline values: CDR1 SGHTA, CDR2 FQGTGA. In DNA, the CDR3 is TGTGCCAGCAGTTTGGGACAGGGGTTCACAGATACGCAGTATTTT. It specifies CASSLGQGFTDTQYF.

The chain is built from TRBV9 and TRBJ2-3, with 11 bases matching TRBD2. The germline V gene has CDR1 SGDLS and CDR2 YYNGEE. V shed 1 base, J shed 8 bases, and the junction held 12 bases outside the gene matches. The CDR3 sequence is 17 residues long. The CDR3 DNA reads TGTGCCAGCAGCGTAACCGGGACTAGCGGTTCTGTTGGTACGCAGTATTTT. It codes for CASSVTGTSGSVGTQYF.

The chain carries TRBV2 and TRBJ2-1; D unresolved. The CDR3 has 15 amino acids. V was shortened by 3 bases and J by 5 bases, with 14 bases between the two germline ends. CDR1 and CDR2 from the germline V gene are SNHLY and FYNNEI. The CDR3 loop is CASSELPPGHNEQFF. The CDR3 DNA reads TGTGCCAGCAGTGAGTTGCCCCCAGGCCACAATGAGCAGTTCTTC.

V and J are TRBV6-1 and TRBJ2-7; 7 bases map to TRBD1. The CDR3 length is 13 residues. The V gene's germline CDR1 is MNHNS and CDR2 SASEGT. V shed 8 bases, J shed 5 bases, and the junction held 9 bases outside the gene matches. CDR3 amino acids: CASGKGAPDEQYF. CDR3 nucleotide sequence: TGTGCCAGCGGGAAGGGGGCGCCCGACGAGCAGTACTTC.

V and J are TRBV4-1 and TRBJ1-1, with 7 bases that match TRBD1. The germline CDR1 and CDR2 sequences are MGHRA and YSYEKL. With V trimmed by 1 base and J by 1 base, 12 bases remained unmatched. The CDR3 has 18 amino acids. CDR3 sequence: CASSQVLQGQFWNTEAFF. In DNA form, the CDR3 reads TGCGCCAGCAGCCAAGTATTACAGGGGCAATTTTGGAACACTGAAGCTTTCTTT.

The chain links TRBV10-1 to TRBJ2-3; D perhaps matches TRBD1 (6 bases). Trimming stripped 0 bases from V and 0 bases from J, with 7 bases between. From germline, CDR1 is WNHNN and CDR2 SYGVQD (reference sequence). This CDR3 has 15 residues. CDR3 in amino acids: CASSESGASTDTQYF. The CDR3 DNA reads as TGCGCCAGCAGTGAGTCGGGGGCTAGCACAGATACGCAGTATTTT.

This clone was counted between two and nine times. The J gene is TRBJ2-5, the V gene TRBV7-8; 9 bases fit TRBD1. Germline V CDR1 and CDR2: SGHVS, FQNEAQ. CDR3 length: 13 residues. The ends lost 3 bases at V and 8 bases at J; junction bases unmatched: 4. The CDR3 loop reads CASSLGTGRTQYF. For the CDR3, the DNA is TGTGCCAGCAGCTTGGGGACAGGGAGAACCCAGTACTTC.

This clone came up a few times. This chain joins TRBV28 and TRBJ2-7; TRBD2 aligns across 11 bases. The CDR3 consists of 16 residues. V lost 6 bases to trimming and J lost 2 bases; unmatched junction nucleotides: 9. The germline CDR1 and CDR2 sequences are MDHEN and SYDVKM. The chain's CDR3 is CASRTPGTSGTYEQYF. The CDR3 DNA follows: TGTGCCAGCAGGACACCGGGGACTAGCGGTACCTACGAGCAGTACTTC.

The gene calls are TRBV27 and TRBJ1-2; TRBD1 agrees at 9 bases. With V trimmed by 0 bases and J by 7 bases, 6 bases remained unmatched. CDR1 and CDR2 from the germline V gene are MNHEY and SMNVEV (reference sequence). CDR3 size: 15 residues. CDR3 nucleotides: TGTGCCAGCAGTTTATCGGGGACAGGGAACCCTGGCTACACCTTC. Encoded protein: CASSLSGTGNPGYTF.

The genes are TRBV7-2 and TRBJ2-3, with 9 bases that match TRBD2. This CDR3 is built from 16 residues. The V gene end was trimmed by 4 bases and the J gene end by 6 bases; junction bases not matched to a gene: 11. Per germline, CDR1 SGHTA and CDR2 FQGNSA. The CDR3 nucleotides read TGTGCCAGCAGCTCCCGCGCGGGACTAGCAGCGGATACGCAGTATTTT. Amino acid sequence: CASSSRAGLAADTQYF.

This rearrangement joins TRBV6-5 to TRBJ2-7; 11 bases match TRBD2. Germline CDR1 and CDR2: MNHEY and SVGAGI. With V trimmed by 0 bases and J by 3 bases, 4 bases remained unmatched. This CDR3 has 16 residues. This CDR3 is CASSYSATSGIYEQYF. The CDR3 DNA is TGTGCCAGCAGTTACTCAGCGACTAGCGGGATCTACGAGCAGTACTTC.

This sequence joins TRBV28 and TRBJ1-3; D not resolved. Germline V gene data show CDR1 as MDHEN and CDR2 as SYDVKM. Trimming took off 2 bases at V and 4 bases at J, with 12 bases between the two ends. The CDR3 contains 15 residues. The CDR3 here is CASSLRLRTGNTIYF. The CDR3 DNA is TGTGCCAGCAGTTTACGACTTCGCACAGGAAACACCATATATTTT. Supplemented by reference TRBV28 and TRBJ1-3, the full variable domain reads DVKVTQSSRYLVKRTGEKVFLECVQDMDHENMFWYRQDPGLGLRLIYFSYDVKMKEKGDIPEGYSVSREKKERFSLILESASTNQTSMYLCASSLRLRTGNTIYFGEGSWLTVV.

This clone was counted a few times. V gene TRBV7-6 combines with J gene TRBJ1-5; D is perhaps TRBD1 (6 bases). CDR1 SGHVS and CDR2 FNYEAQ come from the germline V gene. V lost 1 base and J 2 bases, leaving 12 bases between the germline ends. This CDR3 is 16 amino acids long. This CDR3 reads CASSLGGGLGNQPQHF. CDR3 DNA sequence: TGTGCCAGCAGCTTAGGGGGGGGGCTTGGCAATCAGCCCCAGCATTTT.

The chain couples TRBV28 to TRBJ2-7; possible D gene TRBD1, 7 bases. The CDR3 has 14 amino acids. CDR1 is MDHEN and CDR2 is SYDVKM in the germline V gene. V lost 8 bases to trimming and J lost 7 bases, with 21 bases between them. CDR3 bases: TGTGCCAGCCGGCCAGGGGGAGGCCGTCGAGAGCAGTACTTC. Its protein product is CASRPGGGRREQYF. The whole variable domain, filled in from reference TRBV28 and TRBJ2-7, reads DVKVTQSSRYLVKRTGEKVFLECVQDMDHENMFWYRQDPGLGLRLIYFSYDVKMKEKGDIPEGYSVSREKKERFSLILESASTNQTSMYLCASRPGGGRREQYFGPGTRLTVT.

The V call is TRBV13, the J call TRBJ2-3, with 12 bases aligning to TRBD2. The CDR3 has 14 residues. J was trimmed by 6 bases and V by 5 bases; bases with no gene match: 3. CDR1 PRHDT and CDR2 FYEKMQ come from the germline V gene (reference sequence). CDR3 sequence (DNA): TGTGCCAGCAGCCCTAGCGGGGGGGATGATACGCAGTATTTT. Translating gives CASSPSGGDDTQYF.

V usage is TRBV18 and J usage is TRBJ2-5; 7 bases map to TRBD1. From germline, CDR1 is KGHSH and CDR2 LQKENI. Trimming removed 6 bases from V and 3 bases from J; junction bases left unmatched: 4. The CDR3 has 13 residues. The CDR3 DNA is TGTGCCAGCTCCCCGGGACAGAAAGAGACCCAGTACTTC. It encodes CASSPGQKETQYF.

This clone was seen a handful of times. The rearrangement joins TRBV18 to TRBJ2-2; D is ambiguous. Trimming took off 3 bases at V and 1 base at J, with 6 bases between the two ends. The CDR3 contains 14 residues. The V gene's germline CDR1 is KGHSH and CDR2 LQKENI. The CDR3 sequence: CASSPNKNTGELFF. CDR3 DNA: TGTGCCAGCTCACCCAACAAGAACACCGGGGAGCTGTTTTTT.

V and J are TRBV28 and TRBJ1-5, with 8 bases fitting TRBD1. CDR1 is MDHEN, CDR2 SYDVKM, per germline. Germline trimming cut 5 bases from V and 7 bases from J; bases unmatched to any gene: 7. The CDR3 length is 14 residues. This CDR3 reads CASSNGQGRQPQHF. The CDR3 bases are TGTGCCAGCAGTAACGGACAGGGCAGGCAGCCCCAGCATTTT.

This clone was seen only a few times. V is TRBV10-1 and J is TRBJ1-1; no definite D call. V was pared by 0 bases and J by 3 bases, with 5 bases between. The CDR3 loop spans 13 amino acids. Germline V CDR1 and CDR2: WNHNN, SYGVQD (reference sequence). DNA for the CDR3: TGCGCCAGCAGTGAGTCGAGGTACACTGAAGCTTTCTTT. The encoded protein is CASSESRYTEAFF.

This clone was seen a few times. The V and J genes are TRBV28 and TRBJ2-5; 13 bases line up with TRBD2. The CDR3 runs 17 residues. V trimming: 6 bases; J trimming: 7 bases; junction bases outside the gene matches: 14. CDR1 MDHEN and CDR2 SYDVKM come from the germline V gene. The CDR3 loop reads CASSSFPGLAGEGTQYF. Here the CDR3 DNA reads TGTGCCAGCAGCTCATTCCCAGGACTAGCGGGAGAGGGGACCCAGTACTTC.

This chain connects TRBV6-4 to TRBJ2-1; TRBD1 is a possible D gene (5 bases). There are 13 residues in the CDR3. V lost 5 bases, J lost 7 bases, and 12 bases lay in between. The germline gives CDR1 MRHNA, CDR2 SNTAGT. CDR3 sequence (DNA): TGTGCCAGCAGTTCAGGGCCACAAAATGAGCAGTTCTTC. As protein: CASSSGPQNEQFF.